Below, 16 T cell receptor beta chains from the same sample are listed, as sequenced in a study of cytomegalovirus exposure and HLA in healthy donors. The PCR made use of 60 Vbeta and 13 Jbeta primers. Clones were sequenced by immunoSEQ multiplex PCR, and TCRdb holds only the in-frame ones, with some missing. The sample shows under 200,000 clones, around 80% of them seen only once. Sequenced input: PBMCs. The receptors here all came from a man between 18 and 35 years old in good health and CMV-seronegative.

The rearrangement uses TRBV9 and TRBJ2-1; 10 positions agree with TRBD2. The CDR3 extends over 17 amino acids. CDR1 is SGDLS, CDR2 YYNGEE, per germline. Losses at the gene ends were 3 bases for V and 6 bases for J; bases not matched to a gene: 12. For the CDR3, the DNA is TGTGCCAGCAGCGCCCAACTAGCGGGAAAAAGGGCCAATGAGCAGTTCTTC. Translating gives CASSAQLAGKRANEQFF.

This chain connects TRBV7-2 to TRBJ2-3; D remains unclear. The CDR3 extends over 15 amino acids. Germline CDR1 reads SGHTA; CDR2 reads FQGNSA. V was shortened by 0 bases and J by 2 bases, with 9 bases between the two germline ends. Here the CDR3 DNA reads TGTGCCAGCAGCTTAGCCCTTATTAACACAGATACGCAGTATTTT. This encodes CASSLALINTDTQYF. Full variable domain (missing parts from reference TRBV7-2 and TRBJ2-3): GAGVSQSPSNKVTEKGKDVELRCDPISGHTALYWYRQSLGQGLEFLIYFQGNSAPDKSGLPSDRFSAERTGGSVSTLTIQRTQQEDSAVYLCASSLALINTDTQYFGPGTRLTVL.

The chain has TRBV19 and TRBJ2-7; tentatively, D is TRBD2 (5 bases). CDR1 LNHDA and CDR2 SQIVND come from the germline V gene (reference sequence). The germline V and J ends were trimmed by 0 bases and 6 bases, with 18 bases remaining between them. The CDR3 contains 16 residues. CDR3 DNA sequence: TGTGCCAGTAGTATAGATCAGCGAGGGAGCCTAGTCGAGCAGTACTTC. Translated, it gives CASSIDQRGSLVEQYF.

DNA for the CDR3: TGTGCCAGCAGTTTGGACAGGGAGCAGTTCTTC. It is translated as CASSLDREQFF. This chain uses TRBV28 with TRBJ2-1; 7 positions match TRBD1. CDR1 is MDHEN and CDR2 is SYDVKM in the germline V gene. The CDR3 consists of 11 residues. The V segment lost 3 bases and the J segment 10 bases; nucleotides outside the gene matches: 0.

The V and J genes are TRBV12-2 and TRBJ1-1. TRBV12-2 corresponds to a pseudogene. This CDR3 region has 14 residues. The CDR3 loop is CASPRKEQNTEAFF. Here the CDR3 DNA reads TGTGCAAGTCCAAGAAAGGAGCAGAACACTGAAGCTTTCTTT.

The genes are TRBV6-6 and TRBJ2-1; 7 nucleotides align to TRBD2. CDR1 MNHNY and CDR2 SVGAGI come from the germline V gene (reference sequence). Unmatched junction bases numbered 5, after V lost 2 bases and J lost 4 bases. The CDR3 is 15 residues long. CDR3 protein: CASSYAGAQYNEQFF. In DNA, the CDR3 is TGTGCCAGCAGTTACGCGGGAGCCCAATACAATGAGCAGTTCTTC.

J is TRBJ2-3 and V is TRBV19; possibly TRBD1 for D (5 bases). This CDR3 contains 14 residues. V lost 9 bases and J lost 0, with 13 bases in between. The germline V gene has CDR1 LNHDA and CDR2 SQIVND (reference sequence). CDR3 DNA sequence: TGTGCCAGCAGAGACAGCCCTAGCACAGATACGCAGTATTTT. It codes for CASRDSPSTDTQYF.

The chain recombines TRBV13 with TRBJ2-3, with TRBD1 identical over 8 bases. Germline-derived CDR1 and CDR2 are PRHDT and FYEKMQ (reference sequence). V gave up 6 bases and J gave up 3 bases; unmatched junction bases: 5. CDR3 length: 14 residues. CDR3 sequence reads: CASRLQGGTDTQYF. CDR3 nucleotides: TGTGCCAGCAGACTACAGGGGGGAACAGATACGCAGTATTTT. The full variable domain, with the rest looked up from reference TRBV13 and TRBJ2-3, is AAGVIQSPRHLIKEKRETATLKCYPIPRHDTVYWYQQGPGQDPQFLISFYEKMQSDKGSIPDRFSAQQFSDYHSELNMSSLELGDSALYFCASRLQGGTDTQYFGPGTRLTVL.

The genes are TRBV7-2 and TRBJ2-2; perhaps TRBD1 as D (7 bases). Germline V gene lookup returns CDR1 SGHTA and CDR2 FQGNSA. Between the trimmed V and J ends, which lost 5 bases and 0 bases, there was a span of 13 bases. The CDR3 runs to 16 residues. This CDR3 is CASSPEGAANTGELFF. The CDR3 bases are TGTGCCAGCAGCCCGGAGGGGGCAGCGAACACCGGGGAGCTGTTTTTT. The full variable domain, rest sourced from reference TRBV7-2 and TRBJ2-2, is GAGVSQSPSNKVTEKGKDVELRCDPISGHTALYWYRQSLGQGLEFLIYFQGNSAPDKSGLPSDRFSAERTGGSVSTLTIQRTQQEDSAVYLCASSPEGAANTGELFFGEGSRLTVL.

The rearrangement links TRBV27 to TRBJ2-5; weak D call: TRBD2 (5 bases). CDR3 length equals 13 residues. Between the trimmed V and J ends, which lost 2 bases and 4 bases, there was a span of 8 bases. The germline V gene encodes CDR1 MNHEY and CDR2 SMNVEV (reference sequence). For the CDR3, the DNA is TGTGCCAGCAGTTTAGGAGAGGGAGAGACCCAGTACTTC. It translates to CASSLGEGETQYF.

This clone was recorded a few times. The chain employs TRBV5-1 and TRBJ2-2; 7 bases map to TRBD2. The V gene end was trimmed by 1 base and the J gene end by 5 bases; junction bases not matched to a gene: 8. The CDR3 is 16 residues long. Germline-derived CDR1 and CDR2 are SGHRS and YFSETQ. The CDR3 is CASSLWSRGGTGELFF. The DNA of the CDR3 is TGCGCCAGCAGCTTGTGGTCAAGGGGAGGGACCGGGGAGCTGTTTTTT.

The V call is TRBV4-1, the J call TRBJ2-2, with D perhaps matching TRBD2 (6 bases). The CDR3 runs to 15 residues. V lost 1 base to trimming and J lost 1 base, with 7 bases between them. CDR1 and CDR2 from the germline V gene are MGHRA and YSYEKL. CDR3 protein: CASSQVGGNTGELFF. CDR3 in DNA: TGCGCCAGCAGCCAAGTCGGGGGGAACACCGGGGAGCTGTTTTTT.

The chain recombines TRBV11-2 with TRBJ2-7; a weak D match, TRBD1 (5 bases). CDR3 length: 15 residues. Trimming cost V 0 bases and J 4 bases, with 13 bases left between them. CDR1 and CDR2 from the germline V gene are SGHAT and FQNNGV. The CDR3 region is CASSLDMGPRYEQYF. The DNA of the CDR3 is TGTGCCAGCAGCTTAGATATGGGGCCCCGGTACGAGCAGTACTTC.

The V gene is TRBV5-1, the J gene TRBJ2-3; 10 bases agree with TRBD2. Germline V gene lookup returns CDR1 SGHRS and CDR2 YFSETQ. V dropped 6 bases and J dropped 4; count of bases not matched to a gene: 11. The CDR3 extends over 16 amino acids. CDR3 protein: CASKLTSGWGADTQYF. Here the CDR3 DNA reads TGCGCCAGCAAACTGACTAGCGGGTGGGGCGCAGATACGCAGTATTTT.

The gene calls are TRBV23-1 and TRBJ2-2; TRBD1 is a possible D gene (8 bases). TRBV23-1 is placed among ORFs of uncertain function. V was cut by 3 bases and J by 6 bases, with 23 bases left in between. The CDR3 sequence is 18 residues long. The CDR3 here is CASSQSQGGVSGSGELFF. Written as DNA, the CDR3 is TGCGCCAGCAGTCAGTCACAGGGGGGGGTTTCAGGATCCGGGGAGCTGTTTTTT.

The chain combines TRBV7-2 with TRBJ1-1; tentatively, D is TRBD1 (6 bases). The germline CDR1 and CDR2 sequences are SGHTA and FQGNSA. The CDR3 extends over 14 amino acids. Trimming cost V 6 bases and J 0 bases, with 11 bases left between them. In DNA form, the CDR3 reads TGTGCCAGCAGTCGAAGGGGGATGAACACTGAAGCTTTCTTT. It is translated as CASSRRGMNTEAFF.